The following is a T cell receptor beta chain sequence with its context. The record originates from a study of PD-1 blockade in mismatch repair-deficient tumors. Study information: All were previously treated, progressing patients with some twelve mismatch repair-deficient cancer types.

Clones were read by immunoSEQ multiplex PCR, and TCRdb kept only the in-frame ones, dropping some. The data contain some 17,000 clones, around 82% of them singletons. Germline CDR1 MNHNS, CDR2 SASEGT. The V segment lost 2 bases and the J segment 5 bases; nucleotides outside the gene matches: 5. This CDR3 is 16 amino acids long. TCR sequencing covered a few patients who responded to pembrolizumab. The V gene is TRBV6-1, the J gene TRBJ2-7; 14 nucleotides agree with TRBD2. The clonotype comes from an adult with mismatch repair-deficient cancer. This sample comprised PBMCs, obtained about 22 weeks after starting pembrolizumab. The CDR3 sequence is CASSELGTSGSNEQYF. CDR3 DNA sequence: TGTGCCAGCAGTGAACTGGGGACTAGCGGGAGTAACGAGCAGTACTTC.